Below are 9 T cell receptor beta chains sequenced from a single sample in a study of cytomegalovirus exposure and HLA in healthy donors. The PCR employed 60 Vbeta primers together with 13 Jbeta primers. Here immunoSEQ multiplex PCR was the method, and the copy in TCRdb shows in-frame clones only, minus some. This table has fewer than 200,000 clones, about 90% appearing once. Input material: PBMCs. Source of these receptors: a girl under three years old in good health and CMV-seronegative.

This chain uses TRBV27 with TRBJ1-4; tentatively, D is TRBD1 (6 bases). In germline, CDR1 is MNHEY, CDR2 SMNVEV (reference sequence). The CDR3 length is 13 residues. With 4 bases removed from V and 6 bases from J, the gap between germline ends came to 9 bases. Written as DNA, the CDR3 is TGTGCCAGCAGTTACAGGGTCGATGAAAAACTGTTTTTT. Translated: CASSYRVDEKLFF.

The V gene is TRBV9, the J gene TRBJ1-2, with TRBD1 identical over 10 bases. In germline, CDR1 is SGDLS, CDR2 YYNGEE. The CDR3 consists of 15 residues. With V trimmed by 3 bases and J by 8 bases, 10 bases remained unmatched. The CDR3 region is CASSGTGTGVGGYTF. In nucleotides, the CDR3 is TGTGCCAGCAGCGGAACCGGGACAGGGGTCGGGGGCTACACCTTC. The entire variable domain, with the rest obtained from reference TRBV9 and TRBJ1-2, is as follows: DSGVTQTPKHLITATGQRVTLRCSPRSGDLSVYWYQQSLDQGLQFLIQYYNGEERAKGNILERFSAQQFPDLHSELNLSSLELGDSALYFCASSGTGTGVGGYTFGSGTRLTVV.

V gene TRBV18 combines with J gene TRBJ1-5, with TRBD1 matching over 10 bases. The V gene end was trimmed by 3 bases and the J gene end by 5 bases; junction bases not matched to a gene: 4. CDR3 size: 15 residues. CDR1 and CDR2 from the germline V gene are KGHSH and LQKENI. In DNA, the CDR3 is TGTGCCAGCTCACCGGGACAGGGGAGGGATCAGCCCCAGCATTTT. Protein sequence: CASSPGQGRDQPQHF.

V usage is TRBV6-6 and J usage is TRBJ2-2; TRBD1 agrees at 8 bases. The junction had 4 bases not matched to a gene; V was cut back by 6 bases and J by 7 bases. Germline V CDR1 and CDR2: MNHNY, SVGAGI (reference sequence). The CDR3 is 13 residues long. For the CDR3, the DNA is TGTGCCAGCAGGGACAGGGTGAGCGGGGAGCTGTTTTTT. Its translation is CASRDRVSGELFF.

V gene TRBV5-4 combines with J gene TRBJ2-2; perhaps TRBD2 as D (6 bases). The CDR3 is 17 amino acids. Germline assignment: CDR1 SGHNT and CDR2 YYREEE (reference sequence). V was cut by 4 bases and J by 4 bases, with 20 bases left in between. The CDR3 DNA reads as TGTGCCAGCAGCCCCAAAGGAAGGGCGGGGCCCACCGGGGAGCTGTTTTTT. Translating gives CASSPKGRAGPTGELFF.

The rearrangement links TRBV6-5 to TRBJ1-1; D remains ambiguous. V was cut by 4 bases and J by 7 bases, with 13 bases left in between. The germline CDR1 and CDR2 sequences are MNHEY and SVGAGI. The CDR3 runs 13 residues. CDR3 protein: CASSSFPGGEAFF. CDR3 DNA sequence: TGTGCCAGCAGTTCGTTTCCGGGAGGTGAAGCTTTCTTT.

The genes are TRBV4-1 and TRBJ2-4; D is perhaps TRBD1 (5 bases). The CDR3 has 17 amino acids. CDR1 and CDR2 (germline): MGHRA, YSYEKL. Trimming removed 1 base at V and 1 base at J, with 14 bases between. CDR3 nucleotides: TGCGCCAGCAGCCAAGTTGGTACAGGAAAGGCCAAAAACATTCAGTACTTC. Encoded protein: CASSQVGTGKAKNIQYF.

The chain couples TRBV2 to TRBJ1-2; TRBD1 might be the D (6 bases). The germline V gene encodes CDR1 SNHLY and CDR2 FYNNEI. The ends were cut back, 3 bases at V and 6 bases at J, with 8 bases in the middle. The CDR3 contains 12 residues. The CDR3 sequence is CASSDNRDGYTF. The CDR3 coding sequence is TGTGCCAGCAGTGATAACAGGGATGGCTACACCTTC.

On this clone itself: At one end the junction does not follow the germline gene, possibly because of a read error. The CDR3 nucleotides read TGTTCCAGCAGCTCCCTCGGGGTTGAAGCTTTCTTT. As protein: CSSSSLGVEAFF. This rearrangement joins TRBV7-9 to TRBJ1-1; D remains ambiguous. The CDR3 spans 12 residues. CDR1 and CDR2 from the germline V gene are SEHNR and FQNEAQ (reference sequence).